What follows are 18 T cell receptor beta chains derived from one specimen sequenced in a study of cytomegalovirus exposure and HLA in healthy donors. Primers for the PCR totalled 60 Vbeta and 13 Jbeta. Repertoires were generated with immunoSEQ multiplex PCR, while TCRdb's copy carries only in-frame clones and drops some. The sample includes 160,000 or so clones, approximately 75% seen only once; the top ten take around 3.4%. The specimen sequenced was PBMCs. These receptors came from a man between 25 and 39 years old in good health and CMV-seropositive.

V and J are TRBV11-2 and TRBJ2-5, with 8 bases fitting TRBD2. In germline, CDR1 is SGHAT, CDR2 FQNNGV. There are 15 residues in the CDR3. V shed 5 bases and J 7 bases; nucleotides not matched to a gene: 12. CDR3 in DNA: TGTGCCAGCAGCCCGGGACTAGGGGAACTGGGGACCCAGTACTTC. Translation gives CASSPGLGELGTQYF.

The chain couples TRBV7-6 to TRBJ2-7; 8 bases are shared with TRBD1. The CDR3 is made up of 16 amino acids. Germline V CDR1 and CDR2: SGHVS, FNYEAQ. The V and J ends lost 2 bases and 4 bases, in that order; junction bases with no gene match: 10. CDR3 loop: CASSLLAGQVIYEQYF. In DNA form, the CDR3 reads TGTGCCAGCAGCTTATTGGCGGGACAGGTCATTTACGAGCAGTACTTC.

The V call is TRBV19, the J call TRBJ2-1; D may be TRBD2 (7 bases). Trimming removed 6 bases from V and 6 bases from J, with 21 bases in between. CDR3 length: 16 residues. Germline lookup yields CDR1 LNHDA and CDR2 SQIVND (reference sequence). The DNA for the CDR3 is TGTGCCAGTAGCTCCCCCGGGGGGCACCTACTCAATGAGCAGTTCTTC. Protein: CASSSPGGHLLNEQFF.

The V gene is TRBV15, the J gene TRBJ1-4, with a possible D match to TRBD1 (5 bases). The germline CDR1 and CDR2 sequences are LNHNV and YYDKDF (reference sequence). This CDR3 is 18 amino acids long. V was cut by 1 base and J by 4 bases, with 19 bases left in between. The CDR3 is CATSRAGPGNIHNEKLFF. CDR3 sequence (DNA): TGTGCCACCAGCAGAGCCGGCCCAGGGAACATTCATAATGAAAAACTGTTTTTT.

The chain is built from TRBV7-9 and TRBJ2-5; perhaps TRBD1 as D (6 bases). With 4 bases removed from V and 7 bases from J, the gap between germline ends came to 7 bases. The CDR3 is 11 amino acids. CDR1 SEHNR and CDR2 FQNEAQ come from the germline V gene (reference sequence). CDR3 coding DNA: TGTGCCAGCAGCTCACAGGGGACCCAGTACTTC. Translation gives CASSSQGTQYF.

The rearrangement joins TRBV7-6 to TRBJ1-4; 10 bases are shared with TRBD1. The CDR3 extends over 16 amino acids. The J segment lost 8 bases and the V segment lost 1 base, leaving 7 bases of the junction unmatched. Germline-derived CDR1 and CDR2 are SGHVS and FNYEAQ. The CDR3 reads CASSLVVGTGEEKLFF. CDR3 nucleotide sequence: TGTGCCAGCAGCTTAGTAGTGGGGACAGGGGAAGAAAAACTGTTTTTT.

The chain couples TRBV4-1 to TRBJ2-7; 8 bases line up with TRBD1. The ends lost 5 bases at V and 4 bases at J; junction bases unmatched: 7. Germline CDR1 is MGHRA and CDR2 is YSYEKL. The CDR3 runs 14 residues. The chain's CDR3 is CASSNPGQAYEQYF. In DNA form, the CDR3 reads TGCGCCAGCAGCAATCCGGGACAGGCGTACGAGCAGTACTTC.

There are a few counts of this clone. This chain uses TRBV28 with TRBJ2-5; D might be TRBD1 (6 bases). This CDR3 spans 13 amino acids. Per germline, CDR1 MDHEN and CDR2 SYDVKM. The germline V and J ends were trimmed by 2 bases and 4 bases, with 8 bases remaining between them. The CDR3 sequence is CASSLRGLETQYF. The CDR3, as DNA: TGTGCCAGCAGTTTAAGGGGGTTAGAGACCCAGTACTTC.

This chain connects TRBV5-1 to TRBJ2-3; D gene ambiguous. Trimming shortened V by 4 bases and J by 0 bases, and 6 bases separated the two germline ends. Germline-derived CDR1 and CDR2 are SGHRS and YFSETQ. This CDR3 contains 13 residues. CDR3 protein: CASSNPSTDTQYF. The CDR3 DNA sequence: TGCGCCAGCAGCAATCCGAGCACAGATACGCAGTATTTT. Full variable domain (remainder filled in from reference TRBV5-1 and TRBJ2-3): KAGVTQTPRYLIKTRGQQVTLSCSPISGHRSVSWYQQTPGQGLQFLFEYFSETQRNKGNFPGRFSGRQFSNSRSEMNVSTLELGDSALYLCASSNPSTDTQYFGPGTRLTVL.

This chain uses TRBV29-1 with TRBJ2-3, with 7 bases matching TRBD2. V was clipped by 7 bases and J by 5 bases; unmatched bases: 12. The CDR3 consists of 14 residues. CDR1 is SQVTM, CDR2 ANQGSEA, per germline. The DNA for the CDR3 is TGCAGCGCCCCCCTCGGGGGGTTTGGAGATACGCAGTATTTT. This gives the protein CSAPLGGFGDTQYF.

The rearrangement links TRBV10-3 to TRBJ1-6; 7 positions agree with TRBD1. V trimming: 10 bases; J trimming: 5 bases; junction bases outside the gene matches: 8. The length of the CDR3 is 14 residues. Germline CDR1 reads ENHRY; CDR2 reads SYGVKD. CDR3 sequence: CATRWTGDNSPLHF. CDR3 DNA: TGTGCCACCAGGTGGACAGGCGATAATTCACCCCTCCACTTT.

This sequence joins TRBV5-6 and TRBJ2-5; 10 nucleotides align to TRBD2. Trimming at V came to 4 bases and at J to 4 bases, leaving 19 bases not matched to a gene. The CDR3 extends over 19 amino acids. In germline, CDR1 is SGHDT, CDR2 YYEEEE. The CDR3 DNA reads as TGTGCCAGCAGCAACCCTCGGACTAGCGGACCCTTTGGGGGAGAGACCCAGTACTTC. Amino acid sequence: CASSNPRTSGPFGGETQYF.

The chain carries TRBV27 and TRBJ2-7, with no clear D. CDR3 length: 13 residues. Trimming removed 0 bases at V and 4 bases at J, with 7 bases between. Germline CDR1 reads MNHEY; CDR2 reads SMNVEV (reference sequence). This CDR3 reads CASSLSPGYEQYF. The CDR3, as DNA: TGTGCCAGCAGTTTATCCCCAGGTTACGAGCAGTACTTC.

This clone was observed many times. The chain recombines TRBV6-1 with TRBJ1-3; D perhaps matches TRBD1 (5 bases). V was cut by 1 base and J by 4 bases, with 11 bases left in between. CDR3 length equals 15 residues. CDR1 MNHNS and CDR2 SASEGT come from the germline V gene. Written as DNA, the CDR3 is TGTGCCAGCAGTGAAGTGGGGGGGACGGGAAACACCATATATTTT. Translation gives CASSEVGGTGNTIYF.

The chain recombines TRBV7-6 with TRBJ2-7; D not resolved. From germline, CDR1 is SGHVS and CDR2 FNYEAQ. V lost 1 base and J 7 bases, leaving 8 bases between the germline ends. CDR3 length equals 12 residues. CDR3 protein: CASSLDGGEQYF. In DNA, the CDR3 is TGTGCCAGCAGCTTAGACGGCGGTGAGCAGTACTTC.

This clone was picked up a small number of times. The J gene is TRBJ2-1, the V gene TRBV27; 8 bases are shared with TRBD2. CDR1 is MNHEY, CDR2 SMNVEV, per germline (reference sequence). Unmatched junction bases numbered 16, after V lost 3 bases and J lost 9 bases. This CDR3 has 17 residues. CDR3 sequence (DNA): TGTGCCAGCAGTTTCAAGGGGCGGGGGGTATTTCGTGGTGAGCAGTTCTTC. This sequence encodes CASSFKGRGVFRGEQFF.

The genes are TRBV29-1 and TRBJ2-5; tentatively, D is TRBD2 (5 bases). CDR3 size: 12 residues. The V and J ends lost 7 bases and 5 bases respectively, with 14 bases between them. Germline-derived CDR1 and CDR2 are SQVTM and ANQGSEA. The CDR3: CSGGEGGETQYF. CDR3 DNA sequence: TGCAGCGGGGGAGAGGGTGGGGAGACCCAGTACTTC.

V and J are TRBV5-5 and TRBJ1-1; D is unresolved. Germline lookup yields CDR1 SGHKS and CDR2 YYEKEE (reference sequence). Trimming removed 6 bases from V and 7 bases from J, with 10 bases in between. CDR3 length: 11 amino acids. The CDR3 DNA reads as TGTGCCAGCACTCCCGGGAGTGAAGCTTTCTTT. Translated, it gives CASTPGSEAFF.